Listed below are T cell receptor beta chains from one sample, sequenced in a study of cytomegalovirus exposure and HLA in healthy donors. Assay used: immunoSEQ multiplex PCR; TCRdb lists only in-frame clones, some missing. This table holds around 100,000 clones, 81% found once. The sequenced sample was PBMCs. All receptors derive from a middle-aged man in good health and CMV-seropositive. The CDR3 runs from the conserved cysteine through the conserved F or W. D genes are given only for firm matches. Clone size is not always given. Where it is, it says once, few, many or a class for expanded clones.

TRBV6-4,.,.,TRBJ1-5,TGTGCCAGCAGTGAGTCTTTCGGCAATCAGCCCCAGCATTTT,CASSESFGNQPQHF
TRBV28,.,.,TRBJ2-5,TGTGCCAGCAGTTTGCGAGAGACCCAGTACTTC,CASSLRETQYF
TRBV4-1,.,.,TRBJ2-3,TGCGCCAGCAGCCAACCTGCGGTTGGAGATACGCAGTATTTT,CASSQPAVGDTQYF
TRBV7-8,.,.,TRBJ1-1,TGTGCCAGCACGACGGGGGGATCGAACACTGAAGCTTTCTTT,CASTTGGSNTEAFF
TRBV23-1,TRBD1,once,TRBJ2-1,TGCGCCAGCAGTCACCCACAGTCCCGACAGGGGCAAGCCAGCTCCTACAATGAGCAGTTCTTC,CASSHPQSRQGQASSYNEQFF
TRBV27,.,.,TRBJ2-7,TGTGCCAGCAGTTCTCTAGCGCCGAGCTCCTACGAGCAGTACTTC,CASSSLAPSSYEQYF
TRBV18,.,.,TRBJ1-1,TGTGCCAGCTCACCGCACGCGGAGAACACTGAAGCTTTCTTT,CASSPHAENTEAFF
TRBV11-2,TRBD1,few,TRBJ2-7,TGTGCCAGCAGACGTGGGACAGGGTTTGACGAGCAGTACTTC,CASRRGTGFDEQYF
TRBV19,.,.,TRBJ2-3,TGTGCCAGTAGTCCCAGCGGGTCCACCACAGATACGCAGTATTTT,CASSPSGSTTDTQYF
TRBV12-2,.,.,TRBJ1-4,TGTGCAAGTCGCCACCGGGACAGGGCGCACCACTATGAAAAACTGTTTTTT,CASRHRDRAHHYEKLFF
TRBV28,TRBD1,.,TRBJ2-7,TGTGCCAGCAGCTACAGGGGGAGTTTCAAGAGGTCCTACGAGCAGTACTTC,CASSYRGSFKRSYEQYF
TRBV29-1,.,.,TRBJ2-1,TGCAGCGTTGATTCGTCCGGGTACAATGAGCAGTTCTTC,CSVDSSGYNEQFF
TRBV28,.,.,TRBJ2-3,TGTGCCAGCAGTCTAGCAGGAGGGCCAGATACGCAGTATTTT,CASSLAGGPDTQYF
TRBV10-3,.,once,TRBJ1-6,TGTGCCATCAGTGAGTGGCAGGGGTCTGATTCACCCCTCCACTTT,CAISEWQGSDSPLHF
TRBV10-3,TRBD1,few,TRBJ2-1,TGTGCCATCAGCCCGACAGGGGGGCTGGTCAATGAGCAGTTCTTC,CAISPTGGLVNEQFF